Listed below are T cell receptor beta chains from one sample, sequenced in a study of T cell changes during pregnancy in multiple sclerosis. Only in-frame clones appear in the TCRdb table, and some are missing; sequencing was by immunoSEQ multiplex PCR. Of 20,000 or so clones in the sample, around 86% were seen once. The specimen comprised CD8+ T cells from peripheral blood mononuclear cells, sampled in the third trimester of pregnancy. These receptor sequences come from a female donor in good health, enrolled as a control in a pregnancy study. CDR3s leave out the opening cysteine and the closing phenylalanine or tryptophan. The order of the fields is V gene, J gene, CDR3 protein.

>TRBV19|TRBJ1-1
ASSIVGGNTEAF
>TRBV13|TRBJ2-3
ASSLGGLGVDTQY
>TRBV19|TRBJ1-5
ASSQQGHNQPQH
>TRBV7-9|TRBJ1-1
ASQRKGSGAEAF
>TRBV6-1|TRBJ1-1
ASSVTRGSGTEAF
>TRBV7-2|TRBJ2-3
ASSLESEADYTDTQY
>TRBV5-5|TRBJ1-5
ASSFYSNQPQH
>TRBV9|TRBJ1-5
ASSVEDGNQPQH
>TRBV21-1|TRBJ2-3
ASSKDDRGAADTQY
>TRBV28|TRBJ2-3
ASSPWTGDSTDTQY
>TRBV10-3|TRBJ2-5
AIRQGLAGGQETQY
>TRBV5-1|TRBJ1-1
ASSLAAHFEAF
>TRBV4-1|TRBJ2-3
ASSQVAVTDTQY
>TRBV4-3|TRBJ1-4
ASSQGTSRLDEKLF
>TRBV6-4|TRBJ1-1
ASSDSHGRAVDTEAF
>TRBV9|TRBJ1-6
ASRSMEASPLH
>TRBV27|TRBJ1-3
ASSLSQSVGNTIY
>TRBV30|TRBJ2-3
AWSVSGDTQY
>TRBV2|TRBJ2-5
ASSQGGRTGTSGRRETQY
>TRBV5-1|TRBJ2-1
ASSDRLAPYNEQF
>TRBV4-1|TRBJ2-7
ASSQDRTYEQY
>TRBV6-5|TRBJ1-5
ASSQIQGADQPQH
>TRBV6-1|TRBJ2-5
ASSEGSGGAETQY
>TRBV4-2|TRBJ2-3
ASSQDGPSGDTDTQY
>TRBV2|TRBJ1-1
ATGWGDTEAF
>TRBV19|TRBJ1-1
ASSKGRGNTEAF
>TRBV11-2|TRBJ2-1
ASSFTSTGEQF
>TRBV13|TRBJ2-2
ASSWGLAGGFGGELF
>TRBV20-1|TRBJ2-5
SARDRGPQY